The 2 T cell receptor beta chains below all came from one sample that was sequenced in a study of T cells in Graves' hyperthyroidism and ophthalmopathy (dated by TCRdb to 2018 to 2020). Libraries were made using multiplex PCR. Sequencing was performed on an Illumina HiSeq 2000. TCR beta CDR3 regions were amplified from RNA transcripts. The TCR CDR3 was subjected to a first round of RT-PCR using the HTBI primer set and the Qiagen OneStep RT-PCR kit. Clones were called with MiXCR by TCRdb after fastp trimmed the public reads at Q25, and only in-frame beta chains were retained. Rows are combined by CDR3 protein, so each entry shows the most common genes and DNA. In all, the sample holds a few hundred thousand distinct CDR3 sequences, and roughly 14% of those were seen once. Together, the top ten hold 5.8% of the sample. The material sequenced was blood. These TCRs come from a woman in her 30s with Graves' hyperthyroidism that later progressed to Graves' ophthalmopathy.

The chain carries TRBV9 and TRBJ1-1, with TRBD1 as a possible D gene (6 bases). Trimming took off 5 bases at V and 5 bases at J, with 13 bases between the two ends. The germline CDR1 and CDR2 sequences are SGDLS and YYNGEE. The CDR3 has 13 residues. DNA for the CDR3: TGTGCCAGCAGGGCAGGGGTAGGTACTGAAGCTTTCTTT. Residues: CASRAGVGTEAFF.

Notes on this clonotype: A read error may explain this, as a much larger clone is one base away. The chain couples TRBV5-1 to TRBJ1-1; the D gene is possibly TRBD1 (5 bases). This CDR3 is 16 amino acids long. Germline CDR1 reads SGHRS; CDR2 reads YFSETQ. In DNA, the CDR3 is TGCGCCAGCAGCCCTGGGGCAGTTTCCATGAACACTGAAGCTTCCTTT. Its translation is CASSPGAVSMNTEASF.